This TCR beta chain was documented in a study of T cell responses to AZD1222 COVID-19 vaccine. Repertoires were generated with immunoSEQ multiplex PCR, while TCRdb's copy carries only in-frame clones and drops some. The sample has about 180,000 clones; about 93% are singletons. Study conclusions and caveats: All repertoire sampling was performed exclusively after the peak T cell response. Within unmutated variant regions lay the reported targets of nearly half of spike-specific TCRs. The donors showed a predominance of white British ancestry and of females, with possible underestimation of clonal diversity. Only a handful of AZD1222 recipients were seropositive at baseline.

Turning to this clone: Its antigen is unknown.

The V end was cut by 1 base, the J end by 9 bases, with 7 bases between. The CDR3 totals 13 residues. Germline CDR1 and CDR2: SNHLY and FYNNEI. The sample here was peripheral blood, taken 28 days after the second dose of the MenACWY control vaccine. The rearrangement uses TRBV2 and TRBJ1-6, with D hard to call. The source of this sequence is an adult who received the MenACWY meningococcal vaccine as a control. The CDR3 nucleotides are TGTGCCAGCAGTGAAGGGGTAGGTTCACCCCTCCACTTT. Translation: CASSEGVGSPLHF.